Listed below are T cell receptor beta chains from one sample, sequenced in a study of T cell changes during pregnancy in multiple sclerosis. Method: immunoSEQ multiplex PCR; TCRdb's copy keeps in-frame clones and lacks some. The sample lists about 20,000 clones; 88% were seen once. This specimen was CD8+ T cells from peripheral blood mononuclear cells, taken in the third trimester of pregnancy. Receptors originate from a female donor in good health, enrolled as a control in a pregnancy study. Each CDR3 is given with its conserved first and last residue. D genes are given only for firm matches. Some rows have no size entry. The others give once, few or many, or a class for an expanded clone.

abundance,d_gene,j_gene,v_gene,CDR3aa,CDR3nt
NA,NA,TRBJ2-1,TRBV27,CASSATGGEQFF,TGTGCCAGCAGTGCGACAGGAGGTGAGCAGTTCTTC
few,TRBD2,TRBJ2-1,TRBV6-4,CASSEREGSYNEQFF,TGTGCCAGCAGTGAGCGGGAGGGCTCCTACAATGAGCAGTTCTTC
NA,NA,TRBJ2-7,TRBV5-1,CASSFRQRGPYEQYF,TGCGCCAGCAGCTTCCGACAGCGCGGACCCTACGAGCAGTACTTC
once,TRBD2,TRBJ2-1,TRBV19,CASFMPGLANEQFF,TGTGCCAGTTTCATGCCTGGACTAGCGAATGAGCAGTTCTTC
NA,NA,TRBJ2-7,TRBV10-3,CAISDTAGPPSRYEQYF,TGTGCCATCAGTGATACGGCGGGACCCCCTTCCCGCTACGAGCAGTACTTC
NA,TRBD1,TRBJ2-1,TRBV19,CASSNRGPFYNEQFF,TGTGCCAGTAGTAACAGGGGGCCATTCTACAATGAGCAGTTCTTC
NA,NA,TRBJ1-6,TRBV18,CASSADSNNSPLHF,TGTGCCAGCTCCGCCGACAGCAATAATTCACCCCTCCACTTT
NA,NA,TRBJ1-1,TRBV18,CASSHRQVSRTEAFF,TGTGCCAGCTCACATCGACAGGTCAGTCGGACTGAAGCTTTCTTT
NA,NA,TRBJ2-1,TRBV30,CAWSVLIHNEQFF,TGTGCCTGGAGTGTACTAATACACAATGAGCAGTTCTTC
NA,NA,TRBJ2-6,TRBV15,CATSRETGSGANVLTF,TGTGCCACCAGCAGAGAAACAGGGTCTGGGGCCAACGTCCTGACTTTC
NA,TRBD1,TRBJ2-7,TRBV27,CASSFGTGGYEQYF,TGTGCCAGCAGTTTTGGGACAGGGGGCTACGAGCAGTACTTC
NA,NA,TRBJ2-3,TRBV5-6,CASNRPGF,TGTGCCAGCAATCGCCCCGGTTTT
NA,NA,TRBJ1-6,TRBV27,CASSLQGYNSPLHF,TGTGCCAGCAGTTTACAGGGATATAATTCACCCCTCCACTTT
NA,NA,TRBJ2-7,TRBV29-1,CSVEERDYEQYF,TGCAGCGTTGAAGAACGAGACTACGAGCAGTACTTC
NA,NA,TRBJ2-4,TRBV27,CASSFGAKNIQYF,TGTGCCAGCAGTTTCGGGGCCAAAAACATTCAGTACTTC
NA,TRBD2,TRBJ2-1,TRBV23-1,CASSQYTTSGDGSYNEQFF,TGCGCCAGCAGTCAATATACGACTAGCGGTGACGGCTCCTACAATGAGCAGTTCTTC
NA,NA,TRBJ1-5,TRBV30,CAWSSGSWGNQPQHF,TGTGCCTGGAGCTCCGGGTCCTGGGGCAATCAGCCCCAGCATTTT
NA,TRBD1,TRBJ2-7,TRBV27,CASSFGGTGSYEQYF,TGTGCCAGCAGTTTCGGTGGGACAGGGTCCTACGAGCAGTACTTC
NA,NA,TRBJ2-7,TRBV4-1,CASSQAEYSYEQYF,TGCGCCAGCAGCCAAGCAGAATACTCCTACGAGCAGTACTTC
NA,NA,TRBJ2-2,TRBV5-6,CASSFGTGELFF,TGTGCCAGCAGCTTCGGCACCGGGGAGCTGTTTTTT
NA,TRBD1,TRBJ2-1,TRBV7-3,CASSLWTGTYNEQFF,TGTGCCAGCAGCTTATGGACAGGGACCTACAATGAGCAGTTCTTC
once,NA,TRBJ2-2,TRBV9,CASDNPTGELFF,TGTGCCAGCGACAATCCTACCGGGGAGCTGTTTTTT
NA,NA,TRBJ2-5,TRBV2,CASSEGGTIKTQYF,TGTGCCAGCAGTGAAGGAGGAACTATAAAGACCCAGTACTTC
once,TRBD1,TRBJ1-2,TRBV9,CASSARQGRDSSYTF,TGTGCCAGCAGCGCGAGACAGGGAAGGGACTCTAGCTACACCTTC
medium-sized,NA,TRBJ1-5,TRBV29-1,CSATTQRQSGQPQHF,TGCAGCGCCACAACTCAGAGACAGTCCGGGCAGCCCCAGCATTTT
NA,NA,TRBJ2-7,TRBV29-1,CSVGQFFYEQYF,TGCAGCGTTGGACAATTCTTCTACGAGCAGTACTTC
NA,NA,TRBJ2-5,TRBV9,CASSRGETQYF,TGTGCCTCCTCTCGGGGGGAGACCCAGTACTTC
NA,TRBD1,TRBJ2-5,TRBV4-1,CASSRDRGRGETQYF,TGCGCCAGCAGCCGGGACAGGGGGCGCGGGGAGACCCAGTACTTC
NA,NA,TRBJ2-4,TRBV19,CASSTGDSGLQYF,TGTGCCAGTAGTACCGGGGACTCGGGGCTTCAGTACTTC
NA,NA,TRBJ2-5,TRBV25-1,CASSAGEETQYF,TGTGCCAGTTCCGCAGGGGAAGAGACCCAGTACTTC
NA,TRBD2,TRBJ2-3,TRBV7-8,CASERGAGTDTQYF,TGTGCCAGTGAGCGGGGGGCCGGCACAGATACGCAGTATTTT
NA,NA,TRBJ2-7,TRBV10-3,CAISEIDGDSYEQYF,TGTGCCATCAGTGAAATAGACGGGGACTCCTACGAGCAGTACTTC
NA,NA,TRBJ2-5,TRBV19,CASKRRGQPQETQYF,TGTGCCAGCAAGAGAAGAGGACAGCCCCAAGAGACCCAGTACTTC
few,NA,TRBJ2-7,TRBV7-9,CASSLGLAEQYF,TGTGCCAGCAGCCTAGGACTGGCTGAGCAGTACTTC
medium-sized,TRBD2,TRBJ2-3,TRBV6-1,CASSARRQLAGRGDTQYF,TGTGCCAGCAGTGCCCGCCGGCAACTAGCGGGGCGAGGGGATACGCAGTATTTT
NA,TRBD1,TRBJ1-1,TRBV19,CASGTGGNTEAFF,TGTGCCAGCGGGACAGGGGGAAACACTGAAGCTTTCTTT
NA,NA,TRBJ2-7,TRBV27,CASSWGGGTREQYF,TGTGCCAGCAGTTGGGGGGGCGGGACCCGGGAGCAGTACTTC
NA,TRBD1,TRBJ2-5,TRBV7-9,CASSLDLSTGPFIGETQYF,TGTGCCAGCAGCTTAGATCTCTCGACAGGGCCTTTTATCGGGGAGACCCAGTACTTC
NA,NA,TRBJ2-3,TRBV13,CASSSPAALGTDTQYF,TGTGCCAGCAGCTCCCCTGCGGCCTTGGGCACAGATACGCAGTATTTT
NA,NA,TRBJ2-7,TRBV7-9,CASSNSYEQYF,TGTGCCAGCAGTAACTCCTACGAGCAGTACTTC
NA,TRBD2,TRBJ2-2,TRBV4-3,CASSQKPGLAAGELFF,TGCGCCAGCAGCCAAAAACCGGGACTAGCGGCCGGGGAGCTGTTTTTT
NA,NA,TRBJ1-2,TRBV18,CASSPPRDTYGYTF,TGTGCCAGCTCACCACCGCGGGATACCTATGGCTACACCTTC
NA,TRBD1,TRBJ1-5,TRBV5-6,CASSLAGTGGNQPQHF,TGTGCCAGCAGCTTGGCCGGGACAGGGGGCAATCAGCCCCAGCATTTT
NA,TRBD2,TRBJ2-7,TRBV18,CASSPLTPSGGRYEQYF,TGTGCCAGCTCACCATTAACCCCTAGCGGGGGACGCTACGAGCAGTACTTC
once,TRBD2,TRBJ2-1,TRBV5-1,CASSSPGLAASYNEQFF,TGCGCCAGCAGCTCCCCCGGACTAGCGGCCTCCTACAATGAGCAGTTCTTC
NA,TRBD2,TRBJ2-3,TRBV25-1,CASTKGGLSTDTQYF,TGTGCCAGCACAAAGGGAGGGTTGAGCACAGATACGCAGTATTTT
NA,TRBD1,TRBJ2-5,TRBV30,CAWRPGQGAWETQYF,TGTGCCTGGAGACCGGGACAGGGGGCATGGGAGACCCAGTACTTC
NA,NA,TRBJ1-5,TRBV4-3,CASSQDRGISQPQHF,TGCGCCAGCAGCCAAGATAGGGGGATATCTCAGCCCCAGCATTTT
NA,NA,TRBJ1-6,TRBV6-5,CASTAGGLNSPLHF,TGTGCCAGCACGGCGGGAGGTCTTAATTCACCCCTCCACTTT
NA,NA,TRBJ1-5,TRBV2,CASSELGGENQPQHF,TGTGCCAGCAGTGAATTGGGGGGAGAGAATCAGCCCCAGCATTTT
NA,TRBD1,TRBJ1-5,TRBV25-1,CASSESGTGVNQPQHF,TGTGCCAGCAGTGAATCCGGGACAGGTGTTAATCAGCCCCAGCATTTT
NA,NA,TRBJ2-2,TRBV27,CASSWTPRGHGELFF,TGTGCCAGCAGTTGGACCCCTAGAGGACACGGGGAGCTGTTTTTT
NA,TRBD2,TRBJ2-3,TRBV6-5,CASTSQRDTDTQYF,TGTGCCAGCACTTCCCAGCGGGACACAGATACGCAGTATTTT
NA,NA,TRBJ1-1,TRBV5-5,CDRAAGVNTEAFF,TGTGACAGGGCTGCGGGTGTGAACACTGAAGCTTTCTTT
NA,TRBD2,TRBJ2-1,TRBV29-1,CSVRVAGGDEQFF,TGCAGCGTTAGGGTAGCGGGAGGCGATGAGCAGTTCTTC